This paragraph reports one T cell receptor (beta chain). Its matching antigen is unknown. Between the trimmed V and J ends, which lost 2 bases and 1 base, there was a span of 6 bases. Germline loops: CDR1 SGHRS, CDR2 YFSETQ. The CDR3 is 13 residues long. Nominally healthy donors provided the samples, though records likely missed some immune exposures. The sample originates from a study of cytomegalovirus exposure and HLA in healthy donors. General study findings and limits: The authors later found HLA-associated TCR beta chains more clonally expanded than equally common others.

PCR was performed using 60 Vbeta and 13 Jbeta primers. Repertoires were generated with immunoSEQ multiplex PCR, while TCRdb's copy carries only in-frame clones and drops some. The sample yields about 120,000 clones, 72% seen once. The J gene is TRBJ1-1, the V gene TRBV5-1; no definite D call. The receptor was derived from a young man in good health and CMV-seronegative. The sequencing input was PBMCs. CDR3 sequence: CASSFSRNTEAFF. CDR3 in DNA: TGCGCCAGCAGCTTTAGCAGGAACACTGAAGCTTTCTTT.